This T cell receptor (beta chain) derives from a study of cytomegalovirus exposure and HLA in healthy donors. Across the whole study: The 130 or so validation repertoires, a later analysis reported, used the same platform as the 666 first-cohort repertoires. Study-wide results and limits: Confirmation was obtained in vitro that three CMV-associated chains are specific for CMV antigens. That first-cohort TCR clusters tended to co-occur in the 95 to 150 validation repertoires was found in a later analysis.

Repertoires were generated with immunoSEQ multiplex PCR, while TCRdb's copy carries only in-frame clones and drops some. Of some 120,000 clones detected, more than 95% appear once; the ten largest clones hold 1.5% to 2%. The CDR3 sequence is 15 residues long. Germline V gene sequence: CDR1 SGHTA, CDR2 FQGTGA. The V gene lost 1 base and the J gene lost 4 bases, with 11 bases spanning the gap. As concerns this clone: Its specificity is not known.

The chain recombines TRBV7-3 with TRBJ1-3; D not resolved. The specimen was PBMCs. This receptor was obtained from a man younger than 35 in good health and CMV-seronegative. In DNA form, the CDR3 reads TGTGCCAGCAGCTTAAGTGGAGGGTCGGGAAACACCATATATTTT. Protein sequence: CASSLSGGSGNTIYF.